A single sample is the source of the 15 T cell receptor beta chains below, sequenced in a study of T cell repertoires in cytomegalovirus infection. The antigens these receptors bind are not known. TCRdb re-called the reads through MiXCR, storing one row per CDR3 protein. The repertoire includes about 570,000 distinct CDR3 sequences, around 40% of them detected once, and 40% to 60% sits in the top ten. The sequenced sample was cultured PBMCs, obtained from culture after CMV antigen stimulation. These receptors originate from a human donor in good health (CMV status not recorded). Some clones in this sample may be carry-over from other donors' samples.

The chain couples TRBV20-1 to TRBJ2-7, with 10 bases that match TRBD2. The V gene end was trimmed by 6 bases and the J gene end by 6 bases; junction bases not matched to a gene: 11. Germline CDR1 and CDR2: DFQATT and SNEGSKA (reference sequence). This CDR3 contains 14 residues. The CDR3 here is CSAPMGAGGSEQYF. The DNA for the CDR3 is TGCAGTGCGCCCATGGGAGCGGGAGGGAGCGAGCAGTACTTC.

The CDR3 DNA follows: TGTGCCAGCAGCTCCCGTAATAAGCTCGGGGAGCTGTTTTTT. This encodes CASSSRNKLGELFF. V and J are TRBV5-6 and TRBJ2-2; D is undetermined. The ends were cut back, 3 bases at V and 7 bases at J, with 13 bases in the middle. Looked up from germline, CDR1 is SGHDT and CDR2 is YYEEEE. The CDR3 runs 14 residues.

CDR3 sequence: CASRPGGRFTEAFF. CDR3 in DNA: TGTGCCAGCAGACCAGGGGGCAGATTTACTGAAGCTTTCTTT. The chain carries TRBV12-3 or TRBV12-4 and TRBJ1-1, with TRBD1 identical over 8 bases. The CDR3 has 14 amino acids. The V segment lost 6 bases and the J segment 5 bases; nucleotides outside the gene matches: 8.

The chain links TRBV20-1 to TRBJ2-7, with 9 bases identical to TRBD2. This CDR3 region has 15 residues. Germline-derived CDR1 and CDR2 are DFQATT and SNEGSKA (reference sequence). J was trimmed by 5 bases and V by 6 bases; bases with no gene match: 14. CDR3: CSATSVRGGRDEQYF. CDR3 sequence (DNA): TGCAGTGCCACCTCGGTGCGGGGGGGCCGCGACGAGCAGTACTTC.

The rearrangement joins TRBV4-2 to TRBJ1-5; D unclear. CDR1 LGHNA and CDR2 YNFKEQ come from the germline V gene. V was shortened by 4 bases and J by 0 bases, with 7 bases between the two germline ends. The CDR3 contains 14 residues. The CDR3 is CASSRPGSNQPQHF. The CDR3 DNA follows: TGTGCCAGCAGCCGACCTGGTAGCAATCAGCCCCAGCATTTT.

This clonotype has only a few counts. J is TRBJ2-3 and V is TRBV20-1; 11 bases map to TRBD2. The V gene's germline CDR1 is DFQATT and CDR2 SNEGSKA (reference sequence). The CDR3 length is 15 residues. V lost 5 bases and J lost 5; bases outside the gene matches: 9. The CDR3 DNA follows: TGCAGTGCTGGCTCACTAGCGGGGGTTGGAGATACGCAGTATTTT. Amino acids: CSAGSLAGVGDTQYF.

This clonotype came up many times. The rearrangement links TRBV7-2 to TRBJ1-2; 9 bases match TRBD1. Germline CDR1 reads SGHTA; CDR2 reads FQGNSA. Germline trimming cut 5 bases from V and 5 bases from J; bases unmatched to any gene: 6. The CDR3 is made up of 14 amino acids. CDR3 nucleotides: TGTGCCAGCAGCCGGGACAGGGACTTGTATGGCTACACCTTC. Encoded protein: CASSRDRDLYGYTF.

V gene TRBV20-1 combines with J gene TRBJ1-6, with 9 bases matching TRBD1. CDR1 is DFQATT and CDR2 is SNEGSKA in the germline V gene (reference sequence). Unmatched junction bases numbered 16, after V lost 0 bases and J lost 10 bases. The CDR3 runs 18 residues. CDR3 DNA: TGCAGTGCTAGAGATGTTAGTACAGGGGGCGTTACAAGGTCACCCCTCCACTTT. Its translation: CSARDVSTGGVTRSPLHF.

This clonotype occurred many times. The CDR3 spells CASSPRGYPTDTQYF. The CDR3 nucleotides are TGTGCCAGCAGCCCCAGGGGGTACCCCACAGATACGCAGTATTTT. The rearrangement uses TRBV7-9 and TRBJ2-3; 7 bases agree with TRBD1. J gave up 2 bases and V 5 bases, and 7 bases lay outside the gene matches. The CDR3 is 15 residues long. Germline V gives CDR1 SEHNR, CDR2 FQNEAQ (reference sequence).

The rearrangement joins TRBV4-3 to TRBJ2-1; 10 nucleotides line up with TRBD1. V dropped 0 bases and J dropped 10; count of bases not matched to a gene: 12. The CDR3 runs to 17 residues. Germline-derived CDR1 and CDR2 are LGHNA and YSLEER. DNA for the CDR3: TGCGCCAGCAGCCAAGATAGGACAGGGGGTTTAATTCGGGAGCAGTTCTTC. It translates to CASSQDRTGGLIREQFF.

This clonotype came up many times. V usage is TRBV7-2 and J usage is TRBJ2-3; perhaps TRBD1 as D (6 bases). V lost 2 bases to trimming and J lost 5 bases, with 17 bases between them. In germline, CDR1 is SGHTA, CDR2 FQGNSA. This CDR3 has 16 residues. The CDR3 DNA reads as TGTGCCAGCAGCTTATCAACCACAGGGTGGAGAGATACGCAGTATTTT. Translated, it gives CASSLSTTGWRDTQYF.

The count of this clonotype is one. The J gene is TRBJ1-5, the V gene TRBV12-3 or TRBV12-4; D remains ambiguous. Trimming removed 7 bases from V and 0 bases from J, with 7 bases in between. The CDR3 spans 13 residues. Written as DNA, the CDR3 is TGTGCCAGCATGGCGTATAGCAATCAGCCCCAGCATTTT. Translated: CASMAYSNQPQHF.

This clonotype was detected a few times. The chain joins TRBV7-9 to TRBJ2-2; D is possibly TRBD1 or TRBD2 (5 bases each). CDR1 and CDR2 from the germline V gene are SEHNR and FQNEAQ (reference sequence). With 2 bases removed from V and 3 bases from J, the gap between germline ends came to 7 bases. The CDR3 is made up of 14 amino acids. Here the CDR3 reads CASSLRGDTGELFF. The CDR3 coding sequence is TGTGCCAGCAGCTTAAGGGGAGACACCGGGGAGCTGTTTTTT.

This clonotype came up a few times. J is TRBJ2-1 and V is TRBV7-2, with 12 positions matching TRBD2. This CDR3 contains 15 residues. V lost 4 bases, J lost 2 bases, and 0 bases stayed unmatched. Germline CDR1 reads SGHTA; CDR2 reads FQGNSA. The CDR3 DNA is TGTGCCAGCAGCTGGACTAGCGGGACCTACAATGAGCAGTTCTTC. Amino acids: CASSWTSGTYNEQFF.

V and J are TRBV6-6 and TRBJ2-3, with 10 bases that match TRBD2. The CDR3 covers 15 residues. Per germline, CDR1 MNHNY and CDR2 SVGAGI (reference sequence). J was trimmed by 6 bases and V by 5 bases; bases with no gene match: 8. CDR3 sequence (DNA): TGTGCCAGCAGTGACCTGAGCGGGAGGGGTGATACGCAGTATTTT. Protein product: CASSDLSGRGDTQYF.